One T cell receptor (beta chain) is described in this entry. This sample is part of a study of control samples from healthy donors and cancer patients. The CDR3 is 14 amino acids. The junction had 3 bases not matched to a gene; V was cut back by 4 bases and J by 5 bases. Germline assignment: CDR1 SGHRS and CDR2 YFSETQ. Profiling relied on immunoSEQ multiplex PCR, and the TCRdb table lists in-frame clones only, not all of them. The sample carries 150,000 or so clones, 93% recorded once. The sample taken for sequencing was blood. This rearrangement joins TRBV5-1 to TRBJ1-6; 7 bases agree with TRBD1. This sequence originates from a woman in her fifties or sixties in good health. The CDR3 DNA sequence: TGCGCCAGCAGCATGACAGGGAATAATTCACCCCTCCACTTT. Protein product: CASSMTGNNSPLHF. Supplemented by reference TRBV5-1 and TRBJ1-6, the full variable domain reads KAGVTQTPRYLIKTRGQQVTLSCSPISGHRSVSWYQQTPGQGLQFLFEYFSETQRNKGNFPGRFSGRQFSNSRSEMNVSTLELGDSALYLCASSMTGNNSPLHFGNGTRLTVT.